One and the same sample provided the 7 T cell receptor beta chains below, sequenced in a study of early T cells in non-severe SARS-CoV-2 infection. TCRdb passed the 5' RACE reads through MiXCR, listing each CDR3 protein once. The table includes 45,000 to 55,000 distinct CDR3 sequences, 7.7% detected once. Sequencing input: whole blood. These receptors all come from an adult who was a healthcare worker with PCR-confirmed SARS-CoV-2 infection or an uninfected control (not recorded which).

There are many counts of this clonotype. The genes are TRBV5-4 and TRBJ1-2; a weak D match, TRBD1 (6 bases). Between the trimmed V and J ends, which lost 4 bases and 2 bases, there was a span of 15 bases. The CDR3 is 15 amino acids. In germline, CDR1 is SGHNT, CDR2 YYREEE (reference sequence). CDR3 protein: CASSPRGVGNYGYTF. DNA for the CDR3: TGTGCCAGCAGCCCGAGGGGGGTAGGGAACTATGGCTACACCTTC.

The chain joins TRBV27 to TRBJ1-4, with TRBD1 matching over 8 bases. V shed 8 bases, J shed 3 bases, and the junction held 5 bases outside the gene matches. CDR3 length equals 14 residues. Germline V gene sequence: CDR1 MNHEY, CDR2 SMNVEV (reference sequence). Written as DNA, the CDR3 is TGTGCCAGCCGGACAGGGTTAGCTAATGAAAAACTGTTTTTT. Translation: CASRTGLANEKLFF.

This clonotype was observed at least ten times. CDR3 region: CATSDRNYGYTF. Written as DNA, the CDR3 is TGTGCCACCAGTGACAGAAACTATGGCTACACCTTC. The chain joins TRBV24-1 to TRBJ1-2; D is uncertain. Trimming shortened V by 4 bases and J by 2 bases, and 4 bases separated the two germline ends. Germline CDR1 KGHDR, CDR2 SFDVKD. The CDR3 contains 12 residues.

The genes are TRBV15 and TRBJ1-4, with D unresolved. Trimming removed 5 bases at V and 6 bases at J, with 13 bases between. CDR1 LNHNV and CDR2 YYDKDF come from the germline V gene (reference sequence). There are 14 residues in the CDR3. The CDR3 nucleotides are TGTGCCACCAGCGTTCGACGTGGGGATGAAAAACTGTTTTTT. It specifies CATSVRRGDEKLFF.

This clonotype turned up a few times. CDR3 residues: CASSFSGNLDNEQFF. CDR3 DNA sequence: TGTGCCAGCAGCTTTAGCGGGAACCTCGACAATGAGCAGTTCTTC. The rearrangement joins TRBV7-2 to TRBJ2-1, with 8 nucleotides matching TRBD2. Unmatched junction bases numbered 6, after V lost 3 bases and J lost 5 bases. This CDR3 has 15 amino acids. CDR1 is SGHTA, CDR2 FQGNSA, per germline. The whole variable domain, remainder taken from reference TRBV7-2 and TRBJ2-1, is GAGVSQSPSNKVTEKGKDVELRCDPISGHTALYWYRQSLGQGLEFLIYFQGNSAPDKSGLPSDRFSAERTGGSVSTLTIQRTQQEDSAVYLCASSFSGNLDNEQFFGPGTRLTVL.

This clonotype has more than one count but fewer than ten. This chain connects TRBV6-6 to TRBJ2-7; TRBD2 might be the D (6 bases). Germline CDR1 MNHNY, CDR2 SVGAGI (reference sequence). The CDR3 covers 11 residues. The V end was cut by 8 bases, the J end by 5 bases, with 10 bases between. The CDR3 nucleotides read TGTGCCAGCTCGTCGGGGGACGAGCAGTACTTC. The encoded protein is CASSSGDEQYF.

This clonotype was detected a few times. For the CDR3, the DNA is TGTGCCAGCAGGGGGAAGGACTTCGGGACAGATAATTCACCCCTCCACTTT. It encodes CASRGKDFGTDNSPLHF. V and J are TRBV27 and TRBJ1-6, with 7 nucleotides matching TRBD1. Germline V gene lookup returns CDR1 MNHEY and CDR2 SMNVEV (reference sequence). The CDR3 is 17 residues long. The trim removed 6 bases at V and 5 bases at J, leaving 13 bases unmatched.